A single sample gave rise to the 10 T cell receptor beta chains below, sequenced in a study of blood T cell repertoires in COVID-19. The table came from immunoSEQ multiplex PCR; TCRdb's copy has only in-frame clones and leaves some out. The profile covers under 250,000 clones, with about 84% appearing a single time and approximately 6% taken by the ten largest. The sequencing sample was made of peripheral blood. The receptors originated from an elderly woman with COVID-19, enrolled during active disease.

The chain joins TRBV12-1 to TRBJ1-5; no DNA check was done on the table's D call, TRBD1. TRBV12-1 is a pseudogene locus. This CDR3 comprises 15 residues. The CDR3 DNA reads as TGTGCCAGACCAGGCCTCAGCAGTAGCAATCAGCCCCAGCATTTT. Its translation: CARPGLSSSNQPQHF.

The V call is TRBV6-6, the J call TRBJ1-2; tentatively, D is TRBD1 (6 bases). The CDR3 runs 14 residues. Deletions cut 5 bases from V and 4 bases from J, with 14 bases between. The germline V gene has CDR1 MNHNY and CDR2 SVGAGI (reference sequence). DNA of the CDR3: TGTGCCAGCAGTACGACAGGAGGCCCCTATGGCTACACCTTC. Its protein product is CASSTTGGPYGYTF.

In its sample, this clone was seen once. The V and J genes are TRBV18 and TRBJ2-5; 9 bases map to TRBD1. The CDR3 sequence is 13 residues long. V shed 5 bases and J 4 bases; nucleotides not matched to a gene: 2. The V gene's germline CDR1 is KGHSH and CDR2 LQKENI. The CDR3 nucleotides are TGTGCCAGCTCAAGACAGGGGGGAGAGACCCAGTACTTC. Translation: CASSRQGGETQYF. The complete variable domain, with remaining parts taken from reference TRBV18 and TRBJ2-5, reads NAGVMQNPRHLVRRRGQEARLRCSPMKGHSHVYWYRQLPEEGLKFMVYLQKENIIDESGMPKERFSAEFPKEGPSILRIQQVVRGDSAAYFCASSRQGGETQYFGPGTRLLVL.

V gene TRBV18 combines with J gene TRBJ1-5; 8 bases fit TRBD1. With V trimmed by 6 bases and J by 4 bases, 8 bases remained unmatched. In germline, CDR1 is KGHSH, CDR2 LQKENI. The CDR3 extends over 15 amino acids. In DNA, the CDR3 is TGTGCCAGCTCTCAAGGACAGGGAGATAATCAGCCCCAGCATTTT. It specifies CASSQGQGDNQPQHF.

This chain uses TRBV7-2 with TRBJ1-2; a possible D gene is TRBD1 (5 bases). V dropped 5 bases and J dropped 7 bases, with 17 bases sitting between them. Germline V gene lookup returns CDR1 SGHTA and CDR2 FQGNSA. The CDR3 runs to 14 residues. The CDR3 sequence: CASSPQGILSGYTF. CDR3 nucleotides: TGTGCCAGCAGCCCCCAGGGAATTCTGAGTGGCTACACCTTC.

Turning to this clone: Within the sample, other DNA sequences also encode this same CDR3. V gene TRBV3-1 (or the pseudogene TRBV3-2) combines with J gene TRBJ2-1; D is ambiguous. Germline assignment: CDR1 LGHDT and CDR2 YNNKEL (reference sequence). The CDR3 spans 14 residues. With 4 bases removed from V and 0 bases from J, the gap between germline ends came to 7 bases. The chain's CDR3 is CASSPGHSYNEQFF. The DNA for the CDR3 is TGTGCCAGCAGCCCTGGGCACTCCTACAATGAGCAGTTCTTC.

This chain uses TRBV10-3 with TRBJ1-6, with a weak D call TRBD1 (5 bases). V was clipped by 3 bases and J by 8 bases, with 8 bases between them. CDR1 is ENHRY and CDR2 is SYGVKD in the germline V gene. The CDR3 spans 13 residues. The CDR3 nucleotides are TGTGCCATCAGTGACAGGGAGGATTCACCCCTCCACTTT. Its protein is CAISDREDSPLHF.

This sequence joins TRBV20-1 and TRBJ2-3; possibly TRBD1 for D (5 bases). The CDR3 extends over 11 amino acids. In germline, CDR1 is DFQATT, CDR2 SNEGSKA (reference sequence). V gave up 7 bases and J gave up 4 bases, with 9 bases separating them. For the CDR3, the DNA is TGCAGTGGACAGCAGGCAGATACGCAGTATTTT. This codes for CSGQQADTQYF.

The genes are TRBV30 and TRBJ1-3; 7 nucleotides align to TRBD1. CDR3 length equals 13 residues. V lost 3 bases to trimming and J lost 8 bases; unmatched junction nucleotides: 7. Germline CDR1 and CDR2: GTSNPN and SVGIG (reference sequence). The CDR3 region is CAWSETGKDTIYF. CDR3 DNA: TGTGCCTGGAGCGAGACAGGGAAGGACACCATATATTTT.

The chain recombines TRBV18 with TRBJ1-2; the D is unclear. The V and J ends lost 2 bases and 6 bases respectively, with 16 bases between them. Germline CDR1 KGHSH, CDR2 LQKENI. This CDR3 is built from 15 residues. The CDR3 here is CASSPDRRILDGYTF. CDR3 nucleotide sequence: TGTGCCAGCTCACCAGATCGGAGGATTCTAGATGGCTACACCTTC.